This TCR beta chain was recovered during a study of blood T cells in healthy people across ages. Study results and caveats: Long-lived and aged donors differed, with more naive CD4+ cells and higher diversity in the long-lived.

Comment on this clonotype: Its antigen is not identified.

Primed by a sample-barcoded 5' primer and a J-beta primer mix, a second PCR proceeded for 7 to 11 cycles. MiXCR, run by TCRdb on the 5' RACE reads, gives a single entry per CDR3 protein. The sample lists approximately 780,000 distinct CDR3 sequences, approximately 24% seen once, with about 2.9% in the top ten. The individuals who served as donors were healthy Caucasians living in Russia, aged roughly 6 to 95. V lost 5 bases and J lost 5; bases outside the gene matches: 12. Germline V gene lookup returns CDR1 MNHEY and CDR2 SMNVEV (reference sequence). The CDR3 consists of 16 residues. This same sample was also taken into another study, of T cells of mothers and their children. This second study says: At around 1.5 ug per 15 ul, all of the extracted RNA went into cDNA synthesis. Persistent microchimeric T cell clones were not found at ~100 per million sensitivity.

This sequence was found in a boy aged 5-17 years in good health. Sequencing input: blood. V is TRBV27 and J is TRBJ2-7; TRBD2 agrees at 10 bases. The CDR3 nucleotides are TGTGCCAGCAGTCACCTTAGCGGGAGGAGGTTTAACGAGCAGTACTTC. Residues: CASSHLSGRRFNEQYF.